This T cell receptor (beta chain) was sequenced for a study of T cell responses to AZD1222 COVID-19 vaccine (dated by TCRdb to the early 2020s). Looking at the study overall: AZD1222 recipients given second doses at about 4 weeks or at about 12 weeks were pooled, since spike-specific TCR depth and breadth were not found to differ between the two schedules. TCR sequencing covered fewer than 250 trial participants: 200 to 210 given two doses of AZD1222 and approximately 26 given two doses of MenACWY control vaccine. Enrollment into the trials was organized by age into subgroups of 18-55, 56-69 and 70-plus years, and those subgroups contained approximately 150, 30 and 60 TCR-sequenced participants, respectively.

For this clone: Its specific antigen is unknown. No per-base quality is available; no much larger clone lies one base away.

What this sample's time point label stands for: baseline before first vaccination. Vaccinee samples came from UK trials COV001 and COV002, including a single-blind randomized controlled phase 2/3 trial of AZD1222 (ChAdOx1 nCoV-19) in healthy adults. For TCRbeta chain sequencing, PBMC samples were collected from trial participants at day 0 and at day 28 after the second dose. V and J lose 5 bases and 7 bases, and a span of 12 bases separates them. Counted from cysteine to phenylalanine, this CDR3 has 14 amino acids. Of the read, only the CDR3 DNA is kept; its 42 bases are in frame from base 1. CDR1 MNHEY and CDR2 SVGAGI are derived from the germline V gene. Overall study results and their limits: Because no day 14 peak-response samples were available, the repertoires could be characterized only after the peak T cell response. Epitopes outside the regions mutated in the B.1.351 and B.1.1.7 variants were reportedly recognized by nearly half of the unique spike-specific TCRs. After two AZD1222 doses, both the breadth and the depth of spike-specific TCRs were significantly higher than at day 0 and than in MenACWY recipients. The 56-69-year group was small, and its depth increase did not reach significance, likely because of low power. Only a handful of AZD1222 recipients were SARS-CoV-2 seropositive at baseline, limiting conclusions about previously exposed vaccinees. Vaccine-associated CD4 TCRs spanned the whole spike protein, with dominant responses in regions 160-218 and 743-854. Participants were mostly white British, with more females than males. The authors suggested clonal diversity may have been underestimated.

The CDR3 regions of human TCRbeta chains were analyzed by immunosequencing. In the authors' own workflow: TCRs in the repertoires were matched against a reference library of SARS-CoV-2-specific TCRs that had been generated with the MIRA antigen-specificity platform. Breadth was defined as the fraction of unique TCRs that were SARS-CoV-2-associated, and depth was defined as the fraction of total T cells that were SARS-CoV-2-associated. Using the MIRA data, each spike-specific TCR was assigned both to the spike region to which the TCR was reactive and to a CD4 or CD8 class. Log10-transformed breadth and depth values were compared by one-way ANOVA with Sidak's multiple comparisons tests. What TCRdb holds here is the immuneACCESS table cut down to in-frame rearrangements. Part of the clones is not present; checked against another copy, under half of the missing clones reflect an unresolved V gene, and the others are unexplained. V and J calls and clone size are those listed in that table; D and trimming were worked out from the DNA. For this sample the table gives about 100,000 clones, of which 80% to 95% were detected only once. In total, the top ten clones hold over 1.5% of the sample.

The TCR was taken from an adult in good health. Recombination connected TRBV6-5 to TRBJ1-6, with the identity of the D gene unclear. Here the sequenced sample was peripheral blood, taken on day 0 of AZD1222 vaccination. The CDR3 reads CASSLGPGNSPLHF. The DNA is TGTGCCAGCAGTCTCGGACCTGGGAATTCACCCCTCCACTTT.